This TCR beta chain is drawn from a study of blood T cells in healthy people across ages (dated by TCRdb to 2014 to 2015). For the wider study: Template switching captured roughly one uniquely barcoded TCR beta cDNA molecule per two T cells in model experiments. Age-related changes in TCR beta repertoire diversity were measured in the study by deep sequencing normalized with unique cDNA molecular identifiers. Four age groups were formed from the donors: young (average 16 years), middle-aged (approximately 40), aged (approximately 60) and long-lived (82). To avoid experimental bias, donors of different ages were distributed randomly across sequencing lanes. Two additional independent replicas of 1 million unique cDNA reads from the same blood draw were analyzed for two donors (one aged 18 to 30 and one aged 80 or older). Study-wide findings and limitations: As age increased, observed TCR beta diversity per million T cells dropped in a roughly linear way, and a significant reduction was already evident by age 40. The percentage of naive T cells measured by flow cytometry correlated strongly with observed TCR beta diversity. Compared with the aged group, the long-lived group had more naive CD4+ T cells, fewer expanded clones and increased TCR diversity, suggesting age selection. Because profiling used bulk unsorted PBMCs, naive and antigen-experienced compartments could not be compared conclusively. Estimates of total diversity based on one million sequenced T cells were regarded as lower bounds and as underestimates. Donor CMV infection status was unknown, potentially confounding age-related changes in expanded clonotypes.

Points on this clonotype: It has no known antigen specificity. Germline and junction disagree at one end, which may indicate a read error.

The 40 or so donors, aged about 6 to 95 years, were systemically healthy Caucasian individuals from Russia. Each donor gave ten milliliters of peripheral blood, collected into EDTA-treated Vacutainer tubes. Ficoll-Paque density-gradient centrifugation was used to isolate PBMCs, with at least 7 million per sample. Trizol reagent was used to extract total RNA from the PBMCs, yielding at least 6 micrograms per sample. For every donor, an aliquot of PBMCs went through flow cytometry to measure the percentages of naive CD45RAhigh/CD27high T cells. The CDR3 starts with the cysteine, ends with the phenylalanine, and has 16 residues. Only the CDR3 part of the read is kept: 48 bases, read in frame from the first base. Libraries were prepared through 5' RACE. Data came from an Illumina HiSeq 2500. A second PCR of about 7 to 12 cycles was performed with a sample-barcoded 5' primer and a J-beta primer mix. A unique molecular identifier was introduced onto each TCR beta cDNA molecule by a template-switch 5' adaptor carrying 12 random nucleotides. Each sample yielded at least 2.5 million CDR3-containing paired-end reads. First-strand cDNA was synthesized from all RNA with the Mint cDNA synthesis kit, primed by a TRBC-specific oligonucleotide. Following uracil-DNA glycosylase treatment, a first 18-cycle PCR with universal primers M1SS and BC2_uni_R was performed on all cDNA. On the study's bioinformatics: For normalization, 1 million high-quality reads, each with a distinct molecular identifier, were randomly selected from each sample. Instead of being binned into consensus sequences, reads that shared molecular identifiers were thrown out. MiTCR, set to a Q25 quality threshold and the strictest error-elimination algorithm, was used for CDR3 identification, clonotype clustering and error correction. A nonparametric unseen species model using Euler transformation provided a lower-bound estimate of total TCR beta diversity. The public reads were reanalyzed by TCRdb: fastp trimming at Q25, MiXCR alignment, in-frame beta chains only. Records with the same CDR3 protein are collapsed into one entry carrying the most frequent genes and DNA. The V and J calls here are based on TCRdb, not the publication. The sample records over a million distinct CDR3 sequences, 35% to 45% of which are singletons. The top ten clonotypes cover 4% of the sample.

Material: blood. The clonotype comes from a woman between 18 and 30 years old in good health. The chain is made from TRBV12-3 or TRBV12-4 and TRBJ2-1, with the D gene not confidently named. The DNA sequence is as follows: TGTGCCAACAGTAACGACGGTACACTCTCCTACAATGAGCAGTTCTTC. Its amino acids are CANSNDGTLSYNEQFF.